This is a list of T cell receptor beta chains from one sample in a study of cytomegalovirus exposure and HLA in healthy donors. Using immunoSEQ multiplex PCR, the repertoire was profiled, and TCRdb retains in-frame clones only, with some absent. The sample has about 200,000 clones. Sequencing input: PBMCs. The receptors shown here come from a young man in good health and CMV-seronegative. Both conserved end residues are part of each CDR3. The D gene is left open where the match is weak.

>TRBJ1-5|TRBV5-1|-
TGCGCCAGCAGCTTGGACCGGGCGGGCGACCAGCCCCAGCATTTT
CASSLDRAGDQPQHF
>TRBJ1-2|TRBV7-2|-
TGTGCCAGCAGCCTCACTAGGGGGAACTATGGCTACACCTTC
CASSLTRGNYGYTF
>TRBJ1-1|TRBV6-5|-
TGTGCCAGCAGTCTACCCCAGAACACTGAAGCTTTCTTT
CASSLPQNTEAFF
>TRBJ2-2|TRBV7-6|TRBD1
TGTGCCAGCAGCCCCTCATCACTCCAGGGGGCGCGAGGAACCGGGGAGCTGTTTTTT
CASSPSSLQGARGTGELFF
>TRBJ2-2|TRBV4-2|-
TGTGCCAGCAGCCAAGATCGAAGGGGGGGGTCGGCCGGGGAGCTGTTTTTT
CASSQDRRGGSAGELFF
>TRBJ1-4|TRBV11-2|TRBD1
TGTGCCAGCAGCCCGGGGACAGGGGCAACTAATGAAAAACTGTTTTTT
CASSPGTGATNEKLFF
>TRBJ2-7|TRBV5-1|TRBD2
TGCGCCAGCAGCTTGATGGGGACTAGCGGGGCCTACGAGCAGTACTTC
CASSLMGTSGAYEQYF
>TRBJ2-3|TRBV10-1|TRBD2
TGCGCCAGCCAACTAGCGGGGGAGGATACGCAGTATTTT
CASQLAGEDTQYF
>TRBJ2-6|TRBV27|TRBD1
TGTGCCAGCAGTCGAACCCAAGGACAGGGGGCGCCCGGGGCCAACGTCCTGACTTTC
CASSRTQGQGAPGANVLTF
>TRBJ1-2|TRBV7-9|-
TGTGCCAGCAGCCGAGACTATGGCTACACCTTC
CASSRDYGYTF
>TRBJ2-1|TRBV14|-
TGTGCCAGCAGCCATTTCGATGAGCAGTTCTTC
CASSHFDEQFF
>TRBJ2-7|TRBV25-1|TRBD2
TGTGCCAGCAGTCCCGTCGATCTAGCGGGAGACTACGAGCAGTACTTC
CASSPVDLAGDYEQYF
>TRBJ1-1|TRBV19|TRBD1
TGTGCCAGTGGGCTACAGGGGGCTAGAACTGAAGCTTTCTTT
CASGLQGARTEAFF
>TRBJ2-3|TRBV6-1|TRBD2
TGTGCCAGCAGTGAGCACAGCGGGGGGGCCGTTACGCAGTATTTT
CASSEHSGGAVTQYF
>TRBJ1-1|TRBV5-1|TRBD1
TGCGCCAGCAGCGGAGGGACAGGCGGCCTTGAAGCTTTCTTT
CASSGGTGGLEAFF
>TRBJ1-1|TRBV18|-
TGTGCCAGCTCACCACGGGGCGGTACCCCCACTGAAGCTTTCTTT
CASSPRGGTPTEAFF
>TRBJ1-2|TRBV5-4|TRBD1
TGTGCCAGCACCCCTCGGCCCGGGACAGGGCTGCTAAACTATGGCTACACCTTC
CASTPRPGTGLLNYGYTF
>TRBJ2-5|TRBV5-4|-
TGTGCCAGCAGCTGGGACATCGGGGAGACCCAGTACTTC
CASSWDIGETQYF
>TRBJ1-6|TRBV6-1|-
TGTGCCAGCAGTGAAGTAGAGGGTCGTTCACCCCTCCACTTT
CASSEVEGRSPLHF
>TRBJ1-3|TRBV10-3|-
TGTGCCATCAGTGAGTCGAGTACAGGGTGGGCCGGAAACACCATATATTTT
CAISESSTGWAGNTIYF
>TRBJ2-5|TRBV27|-
TGTGCCAGCAGTTTCAGGGGAAGGAGACAAGAGACCCAGTACTTC
CASSFRGRRQETQYF
>TRBJ1-6|TRBV10-1|-
TGCGCCAGACATAGGGGGACGTCGACTAATTCACCCCTCCACTTT
CARHRGTSTNSPLHF
>TRBJ2-1|TRBV2|-
TGTGCCAGCAGTGAGAGGCAGCCCTACAATGAGCAGTTCTTC
CASSERQPYNEQFF
>TRBJ2-3|TRBV10-3|TRBD2
TGTGCCATCGGGCTCAAAGCGGGGGGCACAGATACGCAGTATTTT
CAIGLKAGGTDTQYF
>TRBJ1-2|TRBV7-2|TRBD1
TGTGCCAGCAGCGCATTCACAGGGGGCGCCGAATATGGCTACACCTTC
CASSAFTGGAEYGYTF
>TRBJ2-5|TRBV7-9|TRBD1
TGTGCCAGCAGCCCTACCGGACAGGGCCAACGGGAGACCCAGTACTTC
CASSPTGQGQRETQYF
>TRBJ1-1|TRBV25-1|-
TGTGCCAGCAGTTTACAGGGTGGCACTGAAGCTTTCTTT
CASSLQGGTEAFF
>TRBJ2-1|TRBV11-3|-
TGTGCCAGCAGCTTTGTCCGGGGTGGGGAGTTCTTC
CASSFVRGGEFF
>TRBJ1-1|TRBV11-2|-
TGTGCCAGCAGCTTGAGCCCCCGGGACACTGAAGCTTTCTTT
CASSLSPRDTEAFF
>TRBJ2-3|TRBV27|-
TGTGCCAGCAGTTTCACGGGAGCGATTGATACGCAGTATTTT
CASSFTGAIDTQYF
>TRBJ2-7|TRBV12-5|-
TGTGCTAGTGGTTTGCGGGTTACGGAGCAGTACTTC
CASGLRVTEQYF
>TRBJ1-5|TRBV2|TRBD1
TGTGCCAGCAGACGATTCTCCGGGACAGGGAATCAGCCCCAGCATTTT
CASRRFSGTGNQPQHF
>TRBJ1-2|TRBV4-1|-
TGCGCCAGCAACCCCCTCTCAGACAGGTTGAAGAACTATGGCTACACCTTC
CASNPLSDRLKNYGYTF
>TRBJ1-2|TRBV19|-
TGTGCCAGTAGTCCGTGGACGGACGGAGGTGTTAACACCTTC
CASSPWTDGGVNTF
>TRBJ1-2|TRBV27|-
TGTGCCAGCAGTTCTCTCGGGACACTAACTACCTATGGCTACACCTTC
CASSSLGTLTTYGYTF
>TRBJ2-3|TRBV10-1|-
TGCGCCAGCAGTGCCCACCCTGCAGGGTTCGATACGCAGTATTTT
CASSAHPAGFDTQYF
>TRBJ2-4|TRBV5-4|TRBD1
TGTGCCAGCAGCGGCGGGACAGGCGCCAAAAACATTCAGTACTTC
CASSGGTGAKNIQYF
>TRBJ1-5|TRBV2|-
TGTGCCAGCAGTGTCGGGTGGAACAATCAGCCCCAGCATTTT
CASSVGWNNQPQHF
>TRBJ2-7|TRBV28|TRBD1
TGTGCCAGCAGAACGGACAGGGGGTACTCCTACGAGCAGTACTTC
CASRTDRGYSYEQYF
>TRBJ1-1|TRBV27|TRBD1
TGTGCCAGCAGTTTTTTCACAGGGGGCACTGAAGCTTTCTTT
CASSFFTGGTEAFF
>TRBJ2-7|TRBV5-4|TRBD1
TGTGCCAGCAGCTTTGGGACAGGGGGCTACGAGCAGTACTTC
CASSFGTGGYEQYF
>TRBJ1-2|TRBV5-5|TRBD1
TGTGCCAGCAGCTTGACGGGACAGGGGATCGTTAACTATGGCTACACCTTC
CASSLTGQGIVNYGYTF
>TRBJ2-3|TRBV28|TRBD2
TGTGCCAGCAGTCCCCAGGGAGCGGGAGGCGCAGATACGCAGTATTTT
CASSPQGAGGADTQYF
>TRBJ2-1|TRBV9|TRBD2
TGTGCCAGCAGCGTAGCTAGCGGGGGTGAGCAGTTCTTC
CASSVASGGEQFF
>TRBJ1-4|TRBV4-3|TRBD1
TGCGCCAGCAGCCAAGGCAACAGGGGTTGGGAAAAACTGTTTTTT
CASSQGNRGWEKLFF
>TRBJ2-7|TRBV19|TRBD2
TGTGCCAGTAGTCCCAGGACGGGGGGTAACGAGCAGTACTTC
CASSPRTGGNEQYF
>TRBJ1-4|TRBV13|-
TGTGCCAGCAGCTTAGGGGCAGGTAATGAAAAACTGTTTTTT
CASSLGAGNEKLFF
>TRBJ1-2|TRBV6-5|-
TGTGCCAGCAGCCACGGACTGCACTATGGCTACACCTTC
CASSHGLHYGYTF
>TRBJ2-5|TRBV27|-
TGTGCCAGCAGCAACGGAGGAGTTTGGGGAGAGTCCCAGTACTTC
CASSNGGVWGESQYF
>TRBJ2-2|TRBV7-7|TRBD2
TGTGCCAGCAGCGCAGCTAGCGGAGCGAACACCGGGGAGCTGTTTTTT
CASSAASGANTGELFF
>TRBJ1-1|TRBV5-1|-
TGCGCCAGCAGCTTGTTAAGGACAAACACTGAAGCTTTCTTT
CASSLLRTNTEAFF
>TRBJ1-1|TRBV10-2|TRBD1
TGCGCCAGCAGATTAGACAGGGGCACTGAAGCTTTCTTT
CASRLDRGTEAFF
>TRBJ1-5|TRBV7-6|-
TGTGCCAGCAGCTTATCCGGACAATACAGCAATCAGCCCCAGCATTTT
CASSLSGQYSNQPQHF
>TRBJ1-5|TRBV5-6|-
TGTGCCAGCAGCTTGGGGACGAGATCGCGGGGTCAGCCCCAGCATTTT
CASSLGTRSRGQPQHF
>TRBJ2-7|TRBV19|TRBD2
TGTGCCAGTAGTAGAGGGACTAGCCGAGCCTACGAGCAGTACTTC
CASSRGTSRAYEQYF
>TRBJ1-2|TRBV7-9|-
TGTGCCAGCAGCTTAGGGGAGGGTGGCTACACCTTC
CASSLGEGGYTF
>TRBJ2-1|TRBV5-4|-
TGTGCCAGCAGCTTGGTAAAGGGGGTTAGGAATGAGCAGTTCTTC
CASSLVKGVRNEQFF
>TRBJ2-1|TRBV11-2|TRBD1
TGTGCCAGCAGCAGGGGACAGGGGGACAATGAGCAGTTCTTC
CASSRGQGDNEQFF
>TRBJ1-2|TRBV9|TRBD1
TGTGCCAGCAGCGTGGGAATGGACAGGGAGTATGGCTACACCTTC
CASSVGMDREYGYTF